This T cell receptor (beta chain) was recorded in a study of blood T cell repertoires in COVID-19. Here immunoSEQ multiplex PCR was the method, and the copy in TCRdb shows in-frame clones only, minus some. The repertoire holds some 170,000 clones, over 80% seen once, with 6% to 7% in the top ten. V lost 3 bases and J lost 6, with 24 bases in between. This CDR3 is 18 amino acids long. Germline V gene data show CDR1 as SGHTA and CDR2 as FQGNSA. This chain uses TRBV7-2 with TRBJ1-5; tentatively, D is TRBD1 (5 bases). Source material: peripheral blood. The TCR originated in a woman in her forties with COVID-19, enrolled during active disease. The CDR3 nucleotides read TGTGCCAGCAGCTTTGGCCCTCGGGGGGGACTTAAAAGTCAGCCCCAGCATTTT. Encoded protein: CASSFGPRGGLKSQPQHF.